These T cell receptor beta chains were read from a single sample in a study of technical replicates of blood from several donors. Using immunoSEQ multiplex PCR, the repertoire was profiled, and TCRdb retains in-frame clones only, with some absent. The profile shows 50,000 to 65,000 clones, around 92% of them singletons. Sequenced input: PBMCs. The origin of the receptors is a human donor in good health. Some clones in this sample may be carry-over from other donors' samples. Each CDR3 is given with its conserved first and last residue. Fields, in order: D gene, J gene, V gene, clone size, CDR3 protein. A D gene is named only where the DNA matches it firmly. Clone size, where shown, is once, few, many, or a class for clones that have expanded.

.	TRBJ1-2	TRBV19	.	CASSMAENYGYTF
.	TRBJ1-1	TRBV9	.	CASSVATLNTEAFF
.	TRBJ1-1	TRBV6-6	.	CATLRSRGTEAFF
.	TRBJ1-4	TRBV7-2	once	CASSRRLQNEKLFF
.	TRBJ1-5	TRBV27	.	CASQRGGSGNQPQHF
.	TRBJ1-1	TRBV6-5	once	CASSYSGVDMNTEAFF
TRBD1	TRBJ1-1	TRBV7-9	.	CASSLGTGGTMNTEAFF
TRBD2	TRBJ2-7	TRBV5-4	.	CASSLHSGNSYEQYF
TRBD1	TRBJ2-1	TRBV19	.	CASSVTGTGINEQFF
.	TRBJ1-6	TRBV2	.	CASSTTGTRGNSPLHF
.	TRBJ1-3	TRBV15	.	CATRMGGPGSSGNTIYF
TRBD2	TRBJ2-3	TRBV4-1	.	CASSRVPGLAGGEIRTDTQYF
.	TRBJ2-1	TRBV7-9	.	CASSLSSSPYNEQFF
.	TRBJ2-3	TRBV6-5	.	CAVGAITDTQYF
.	TRBJ1-2	TRBV27	.	CASRTLGVSYGYTF
.	TRBJ2-3	TRBV5-1	.	CASSLTSSTDTQYF
TRBD2	TRBJ2-2	TRBV7-9	.	CASSRGRYKGLAGDGELFF
TRBD1	TRBJ2-5	TRBV13	many	CASSSPWTGGETQYF
TRBD1	TRBJ2-7	TRBV7-2	.	CASSRGQSSYEQYF
TRBD1	TRBJ1-2	TRBV5-1	.	CASSSTTGTYGYTF
.	TRBJ2-3	TRBV9	.	CASSTTSFGDTQYF
.	TRBJ1-2	TRBV30	few	CAWTHLAGGVGYTF
.	TRBJ2-3	TRBV4-1	once	CASSQDAARAEDTQYF
.	TRBJ1-1	TRBV9	many	CASSGDSLTEAFF
TRBD1	TRBJ1-4	TRBV30	once	CAWSVRTGAGEKLFF
TRBD1	TRBJ2-2	TRBV30	.	CAWGTGDTGELFF
.	TRBJ2-5	TRBV12-5	.	CASGFARWGLSEGETQYF
.	TRBJ1-1	TRBV5-1	.	CASSLNPGFTEAFF
.	TRBJ2-7	TRBV18	.	CASSPQGGSRSNEQYF
.	TRBJ1-3	TRBV6-6	.	CASSRFWGEAGNTIYF
.	TRBJ1-1	TRBV7-9	.	CASSLTDTEAFF
TRBD2	TRBJ2-5	TRBV29-1	.	CSVERAGGPETQYF
.	TRBJ1-1	TRBV7-3	.	CASSRESNTEAFF
.	TRBJ2-6	TRBV18	.	CASSPPGQVLKGANVLTF
TRBD2	TRBJ2-7	TRBV5-6	.	CASSLAGSSGFMEQYF
.	TRBJ2-2	TRBV27	.	CASSFGTWNTGELFF
TRBD2	TRBJ2-7	TRBV13	.	CASSQTGRVGNEQYF
TRBD2	TRBJ2-2	TRBV5-6	.	CASSLAGVFSGELFF
.	TRBJ1-3	TRBV5-1	.	CASSPNPASSGNTIYF
.	TRBJ2-1	TRBV12-2	.	CASRLEAGASYNEQFF
TRBD2	TRBJ2-7	TRBV6-1	.	CASSHSGGVSYEQYF
.	TRBJ1-3	TRBV9	.	CASSVRGGGSGNTIYF